This is a list of T cell receptor beta chains from one sample in a study. TCRdb called the RT-PCR reads again in MiXCR, with one record for every CDR3 protein. The sample shows approximately 720,000 distinct CDR3 sequences, 14% of them seen only once. Sequenced sample: memory CD4+ T cells from blood. Receptors were obtained from a female donor in good health, serving as a healthy control. Each CDR3 is given without its conserved first and last residue.

V: TRBV12-3/TRBV12-4
CDR3: ASTIGVSGNTIY

V: TRBV28
CDR3: ATGPSGASPLH

V: TRBV6-4
CDR3: ASSDTTLFTSGSETQY

V: TRBV6-1
CDR3: ASIESQGWAGSNQPQH

V: TRBV4-3
CDR3: ASSQDLGIGDRGLGYT

V: TRBV18
CDR3: ASSPDSKFGPQH

V: TRBV20-1
CDR3: SATRTSGSGSSYEQY

V: TRBV24-1
CDR3: ATSDLDRSRPNEQF

V: TRBV30
CDR3: AWSPQGESPLH

V: TRBV19
CDR3: ASSIGELTEAF

V: TRBV27
CDR3: ASPLLASSYNEQF

V: TRBV10-3
CDR3: AISEPGQGTNTEAF

V: TRBV15
CDR3: ATSRDTVLSGGLNEQF

V: TRBV4-1
CDR3: ASSQVWGGQGLSNQPQH

V: TRBV6-6
CDR3: ASEGSGTGQETQY

V: TRBV5-6
CDR3: ASSPRGRGRLEGNSPLH

V: TRBV6-2/TRBV6-3
CDR3: ASSYPPWGTGGFDEQF

V: TRBV10-2
CDR3: ASSLFGRDQPQH

V: TRBV5-1
CDR3: ASSPTAGTPGGAEQF

V: TRBV6-5
CDR3: ASNRGALAF

V: TRBV7-9
CDR3: ASSAYPSYEQY

V: TRBV7-8
CDR3: ASSQAEARLSGGYT

V: TRBV12-3/TRBV12-4
CDR3: ASSPRAKNTGELF

V: TRBV10-3
CDR3: AISEGVVWEQY

V: TRBV15
CDR3: ATSRDRTSGNTIY

V: TRBV19
CDR3: ASRAEGPRQPQH

V: TRBV6-5
CDR3: ASTSGSYEQY

V: TRBV20-1
CDR3: SATDGVGEKLF

V: TRBV29-1
CDR3: SVGHGTASGNTIY

V: TRBV24-1
CDR3: ATSDLYNTGELF

V: TRBV7-2
CDR3: ASSPTSGDTGELF

V: TRBV12-3/TRBV12-4
CDR3: ASAAAVAGNTIY

V: TRBV6-5
CDR3: ASRPGASGSYWILETQY

V: TRBV4-3
CDR3: ACSRLMGDEQY

V: TRBV12-3/TRBV12-4
CDR3: ASSSRDRITDTQY

V: TRBV5-1
CDR3: ASSLTLAGGAYEQY

V: TRBV10-3
CDR3: AISVGTSSSGNTIY

V: TRBV6-2/TRBV6-3
CDR3: ASSQTTGTEQF

V: TRBV6-5
CDR3: ASSPQYGYT

V: TRBV18
CDR3: ASSPRPDSQETQY

V: TRBV21-1
CDR3: ASSKPATARVGRECGSPLH

V: TRBV20-1
CDR3: SAVAILGGEQY

V: TRBV18
CDR3: ASSPPGQTNTEAF

V: TRBV6-2/TRBV6-3
CDR3: ASSRNRGESTGELF

V: TRBV19
CDR3: ASRFEGAVEKLF

V: TRBV12-3/TRBV12-4
CDR3: ASTRRDRGDTQY

V: TRBV24-1
CDR3: ATSDPMTGAYGYT

V: TRBV27
CDR3: ASSRSGGASGANVLT

V: TRBV4-1
CDR3: ASSRLAAETQY

V: TRBV4-1
CDR3: ASRQVSAVVGNTIY

V: TRBV6-2/TRBV6-3
CDR3: ASRVIAGTSAF

V: TRBV29-1
CDR3: SVAEGADTQY

V: TRBV18
CDR3: ASSPEGTKAF